Listed below are T cell receptor beta chains from one sample, sequenced in a study of shared clonotypes between healthy human individuals. Only in-frame clones appear in the TCRdb table, and some are missing; sequencing was by immunoSEQ multiplex PCR. The repertoire holds 1.5 million to 1.9 million clones, with 95% to 99% as singletons. Sequencing input: naive CD4+ T cells sorted from blood. The source of these receptors is a man aged 30-40 years in good health. Both conserved end residues are part of each CDR3. A D gene is named only where the DNA matches it firmly. For some rows the clone size is stated as once, few or many, or as a class when expanded; others skip it.

once	TRBJ2-1	TRBV9	TRBD2	CASSVTSGREHEQFF	TGTGCCAGCAGCGTGACTAGCGGGAGGGAGCATGAGCAGTTCTTC
.	TRBJ2-3	TRBV29-1	TRBD2	CSVGVAGGTDTQYF	TGCAGCGTTGGGGTAGCGGGAGGGACAGATACGCAGTATTTT
.	TRBJ2-7	TRBV2	TRBD1	CASRNLRQGYEQYF	TGTGCCAGCAGGAACCTTAGACAGGGCTACGAGCAGTACTTC
.	TRBJ2-5	TRBV5-1	.	CASSLTGLETQYF	TGCGCCAGCAGCTTGACAGGGTTAGAGACCCAGTACTTC
.	TRBJ2-7	TRBV5-1	TRBD1	CASSLAGQDSYEQYF	TGCGCCAGCAGCTTGGCTGGACAGGACTCCTACGAGCAGTACTTC
.	TRBJ2-3	TRBV7-9	TRBD2	CASSLAALAGVNTDTQYF	TGTGCCAGCAGCTTAGCAGCGCTAGCGGGAGTCAACACAGATACGCAGTATTTT
.	TRBJ1-1	TRBV5-1	.	CASSHDAAGGTEAFF	TGCGCCAGCAGCCATGACGCGGCGGGAGGCACTGAAGCTTTCTTT
.	TRBJ2-2	TRBV6-1	.	CASGRPGPGELFF	TGTGCCAGCGGAAGACCGGGACCCGGGGAGCTGTTTTTT
.	TRBJ2-2	TRBV4-3	TRBD1	CASSQDLIFGTGNTGELFF	TGCGCCAGCAGCCAAGATCTCATTTTCGGGACAGGGAACACCGGGGAGCTGTTTTTT
.	TRBJ1-1	TRBV25-1	.	CASTPGDNTEAFF	TGTGCCAGCACCCCCGGAGACAACACTGAAGCTTTCTTT